The rows below give T cell receptor beta chains drawn from one sample of a study of T cells in Graves' hyperthyroidism and ophthalmopathy. TCRdb called the multiplex PCR reads again in MiXCR, with one record for every CDR3 protein. The repertoire holds roughly 650,000 distinct CDR3 sequences, 16% seen once, with about 3.5% in the top ten. The sample comprised blood. The source is a woman aged 40-49 years with Graves' ophthalmopathy. CDR3s include the opening cysteine and the closing phenylalanine or tryptophan. A D gene is named only where the DNA matches it firmly. Clone size, where shown, is once, few, many, or a class for clones that have expanded.

D gene	clone size	V gene	J gene	CDR3 DNA	CDR3 protein
.	.	TRBV11-2	TRBJ2-3	TGTGCCAGCAGCTTAGATCAGACAGGTACGCAGTATTTT	CASSLDQTGTQYF
.	many	TRBV12-3/TRBV12-4	TRBJ1-1	TGTGCCAGCAACTTCGAGGGGGGCACTGAAGCTTTCTTT	CASNFEGGTEAFF
TRBD2	.	TRBV12-3/TRBV12-4	TRBJ2-7	TGTGCCAGCAGTGCCTCGGGGGGACTCTACGAGCAGTACTTC	CASSASGGLYEQYF
TRBD1	few	TRBV6-2/TRBV6-3	TRBJ1-5	TGTGCCAGCAGACAACAGGGGAGCAATCAGCCCCAGCATTTT	CASRQQGSNQPQHF
.	.	TRBV6-1	TRBJ1-4	TGTGCCAGCAGGCCCCATCAAGGCGCGCCAGAAAAACTGTTTTTT	CASRPHQGAPEKLFF
TRBD2	few	TRBV7-2	TRBJ2-1	TGTGCCAGCAGCTCTGCCGGGGGAGGGTGGTATGAGCAGTTCTTC	CASSSAGGGWYEQFF
.	.	TRBV4-2	TRBJ2-5	TGTGCCAGCAGCCAAGGGTTAACGGAGAGATGGACCCAGTACTTC	CASSQGLTERWTQYF
.	.	TRBV28	TRBJ2-2	TGTGCCAGCAGTTTATGGAGGGACGTCGCCGGGGAGCTGTTTTTT	CASSLWRDVAGELFF
.	many	TRBV2	TRBJ2-5	TGTGCCAGCAGCCCCAATCTGGACAGCTTGCAAGAGACCCAGTACTTC	CASSPNLDSLQETQYF
TRBD1	.	TRBV6-1	TRBJ1-1	TGTGCCAGCAGTGAGGTGGCAGGGGGTCAGACTGAAGCTTTCTTT	CASSEVAGGQTEAFF
.	few	TRBV4-1	TRBJ2-7	TGCGCCAGCAGCCAAGAGTGGAAACAGCGAACCTCCTACGAGCAGTACTTC	CASSQEWKQRTSYEQYF
TRBD1	few	TRBV20-1	TRBJ2-7	TGCAGTGCTAGGGGACAGGCAACCTACGAGCAGTACTTC	CSARGQATYEQYF
.	.	TRBV20-1	TRBJ1-5	TGCAGTGCTAGAGCCGGGGGCGGTTCGCCCCAGCATTTT	CSARAGGGSPQHF